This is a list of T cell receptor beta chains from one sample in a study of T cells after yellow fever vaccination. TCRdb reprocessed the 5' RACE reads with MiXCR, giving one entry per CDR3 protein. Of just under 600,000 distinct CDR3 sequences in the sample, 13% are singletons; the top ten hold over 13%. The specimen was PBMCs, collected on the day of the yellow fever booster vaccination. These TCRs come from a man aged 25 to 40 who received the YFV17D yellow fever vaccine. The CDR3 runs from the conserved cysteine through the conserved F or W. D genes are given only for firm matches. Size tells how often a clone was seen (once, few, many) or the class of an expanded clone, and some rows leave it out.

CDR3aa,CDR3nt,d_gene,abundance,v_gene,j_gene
CASSLVGWSEQYF,TGTGCCAGCAGCTTAGTAGGGTGGAGCGAGCAGTACTTC,-,few,TRBV11-2,TRBJ2-7
CASSQEGTGGYTF,TGCGCCAGCAGCCAAGAGGGGACCGGGGGCTACACCTTC,-,-,TRBV4-3,TRBJ1-2
CSARGLVPGELFF,TGCAGTGCTAGGGGGCTAGTTCCCGGGGAGCTGTTTTTT,-,once,TRBV20-1,TRBJ2-2
CASSTRTSWETQYF,TGTGCCAGCAGCACCCGGACTAGCTGGGAGACCCAGTACTTC,TRBD2,-,TRBV7-9,TRBJ2-5
CASSLGAAGGSYEQFF,TGTGCCAGCAGCTTAGGGGCAGCGGGAGGTAGCTATGAGCAGTTCTTC,TRBD2,-,TRBV11-3,TRBJ2-1
CSARDLFVTYEQYF,TGCAGTGCTAGAGATCTCTTTGTCACCTACGAGCAGTACTTC,-,-,TRBV20-1,TRBJ2-7
CASSPRRTGHQETQYF,TGTGCCAGCAGCCCAAGGCGGACTGGACACCAAGAGACCCAGTACTTC,-,few,TRBV7-2,TRBJ2-5
CASSQASGNYEQYF,TGTGCCAGCAGCCAAGCAAGCGGGAACTACGAGCAGTACTTC,TRBD2,-,TRBV4-2,TRBJ2-7
CSALNPASGNSEQFF,TGCAGTGCTCTGAACCCCGCTAGCGGGAATAGTGAGCAGTTCTTC,TRBD2,few,TRBV20-1,TRBJ2-1
CASSFHSRPPYEQYF,TGTGCCAGCAGCTTCCACAGTAGACCGCCCTACGAGCAGTACTTC,-,few,TRBV7-8,TRBJ2-7
CSARVSRGLAVETQYF,TGCAGTGCTAGAGTCTCCAGGGGGCTAGCCGTGGAGACCCAGTACTTC,TRBD1,-,TRBV20-1,TRBJ2-5
CASSRATSGGTDTQYF,TGCGCCAGCAGCCGGGCGACTAGCGGGGGCACAGATACGCAGTATTTT,TRBD2,-,TRBV5-1,TRBJ2-3
CASSYEGLRSPLHF,TGTGCCAGCAGTTACGAGGGCCTCCGGTCACCCCTCCACTTT,-,few,TRBV6-5,TRBJ1-6
CASSIGGSGNTIYF,TGTGCCAGTAGTATAGGAGGTTCTGGAAACACCATATATTTT,-,-,TRBV19,TRBJ1-3
CASSSGLPPGNEQFF,TGTGCCAGCAGCTCGGGACTACCTCCGGGCAATGAGCAGTTCTTC,TRBD2,few,TRBV7-2,TRBJ2-1
CASSYSGRTTNSPLHF,TGTGCCAGCAGTTACTCAGGACGCACGACAAATTCACCCCTCCACTTT,-,few,TRBV6-2/TRBV6-3,TRBJ1-6
CASSQDGGSSQPQHF,TGTGCCAGCAGCCAGGACGGCGGGTCAAGCCAGCCCCAGCATTTT,-,many,TRBV7-8,TRBJ1-5
CASSFGSSRHYEQYF,TGTGCCAGCAGTTTCGGAAGTAGCCGCCACTACGAGCAGTACTTC,-,few,TRBV12-3/TRBV12-4,TRBJ2-7
CASSPVGAGKLFF,TGTGCCAGCAGCCCTGTGGGGGCGGGAAAACTGTTTTTT,-,-,TRBV7-8,TRBJ1-4
CASSVGTSHRETQYF,TGTGCCAGCAGCGTCGGGACTAGCCACCGGGAGACCCAGTACTTC,TRBD2,-,TRBV7-9,TRBJ2-5
CASSPRQGAGNTIYF,TGTGCCAGTAGTCCCCGACAGGGAGCTGGAAACACCATATATTTT,TRBD1,few,TRBV19,TRBJ1-3
CASSLNPGANTGELFF,TGCGCCAGCAGCTTGAATCCGGGGGCAAACACCGGGGAGCTGTTTTTT,-,few,TRBV5-1,TRBJ2-2
CASSQKGSNEQFF,TGTGCCAGCAGCCAAAAAGGGAGCAATGAGCAGTTCTTC,-,few,TRBV3-1,TRBJ2-1
CASSSRTDGTGANVLTF,TGTGCCAGCAGCTCCCGGACCGATGGCACTGGGGCCAACGTCCTGACTTTC,-,-,TRBV7-9,TRBJ2-6
CASSEKTGYTGELFF,TGTGCCAGCAGCGAAAAAACAGGGTACACCGGGGAGCTGTTTTTT,-,few,TRBV6-1,TRBJ2-2
CASSRQGVRDTQYF,TGTGCCAGCAGCCGCCAGGGGGTTCGCGATACGCAGTATTTT,TRBD1,-,TRBV3-1,TRBJ2-3
CASSRDGTTVARRSGELFF,TGTGCCAGCAGCAGAGACGGCACAACGGTAGCACGGAGGTCCGGGGAGCTGTTTTTT,-,-,TRBV27,TRBJ2-2
CASYQAGKNIQYF,TGTGCCAGCTACCAAGCGGGAAAAAACATTCAGTACTTC,TRBD2,-,TRBV6-1,TRBJ2-4
CASSSGHSNTGELFF,TGCGCCAGCAGCTCGGGACACTCGAACACCGGGGAGCTGTTTTTT,-,-,TRBV5-1,TRBJ2-2
CASSMSGRAYNEQFF,TGTGCCAGTAGTATGAGCGGGAGGGCCTACAATGAGCAGTTCTTC,TRBD2,few,TRBV19,TRBJ2-1
CASSTAPDRSYGYTF,TGTGCCAGCAGCACCGCCCCTGACAGATCTTATGGCTACACCTTC,-,-,TRBV7-6,TRBJ1-2
CASREGRYEQFF,TGTGCCAGCAGGGAGGGGCGGTATGAGCAGTTCTTC,-,many,TRBV28,TRBJ2-1
CASSLSDLNYEQYF,TGTGCCAGCAGTTTGTCGGACTTAAACTACGAGCAGTACTTC,-,few,TRBV12-3/TRBV12-4,TRBJ2-7
CASSLTASGNNEQFF,TGTGCCAGCAGCCTCACGGCTAGCGGTAACAATGAGCAGTTCTTC,TRBD2,-,TRBV14,TRBJ2-1
CAISGSLTSGQHYEQYF,TGTGCCATCAGTGGGTCCCTGACTAGCGGACAGCACTACGAGCAGTACTTC,TRBD2,few,TRBV10-3,TRBJ2-7
CASSRSDGEKLFF,TGTGCCAGCTCACGATCGGACGGAGAAAAACTGTTTTTT,-,-,TRBV18,TRBJ1-4
CASSASSTYEQYF,TGTGCCAGCAGCGCATCATCGACCTACGAGCAGTACTTC,-,few,TRBV7-9,TRBJ2-7
CASIASGSHEQYF,TGTGCCAGCATAGCTAGCGGGAGCCACGAGCAGTACTTC,TRBD2,few,TRBV28,TRBJ2-7
CSAGQRNTEAFF,TGCAGCGCAGGACAGAGGAACACTGAAGCTTTCTTT,-,-,TRBV29-1,TRBJ1-1
CSAPPTRSYNEQFF,TGCAGTGCTCCCCCGACTAGGTCCTACAATGAGCAGTTCTTC,-,many,TRBV20-1,TRBJ2-1
CASSQRLDYLRTQFF,TGTGCCAGCAGCCAAAGGCTGGACTATCTCCGGACCCAGTTCTTC,-,few,TRBV5-6,TRBJ2-1
CATSAKRTYLEDTQYF,TGTGCCACCAGTGCTAAACGGACCTACCTGGAGGATACGCAGTATTTT,-,-,TRBV24-1,TRBJ2-3
CASSHGGEADTQYF,TGCGCCAGCAGCCATGGAGGGGAGGCAGATACGCAGTATTTT,-,-,TRBV4-3,TRBJ2-3
CASSMIPGHTTDTQYF,TGTGCCAGTAGTATGATTCCCGGACATACCACAGATACGCAGTATTTT,-,-,TRBV19,TRBJ2-3
CSARVGRNQPQHF,TGCAGTGCTAGAGTTGGTCGCAATCAGCCCCAGCATTTT,-,few,TRBV20-1,TRBJ1-5
CASSLDIYNEQFF,TGTGCCAGCAGTTTGGACATTTACAATGAGCAGTTCTTC,-,-,TRBV28,TRBJ2-1
CCARERTQGWGYGYTF,TGCTGTGCTAGAGAACGCACACAGGGCTGGGGCTATGGCTACACCTTC,-,once,TRBV20-1,TRBJ1-2
CSARLTSGPSTDTQYF,TGCAGTGCTAGATTGACGTCCGGCCCAAGCACAGATACGCAGTATTTT,-,few,TRBV20-1,TRBJ2-3
CASSTTSDYGYTF,TGTGCCAGCTCGACAACCTCGGACTATGGCTACACCTTC,-,-,TRBV18,TRBJ1-2
CSVTQTGGGETQYF,TGCAGCGTCACCCAGACAGGGGGAGGAGAGACCCAGTACTTC,TRBD1,few,TRBV29-1,TRBJ2-5
CSARAASGNPYEQYF,TGCAGTGCTAGAGCCGCTAGCGGGAACCCCTACGAGCAGTACTTC,TRBD2,few,TRBV20-1,TRBJ2-7
CASSLVGGTGAGETQYF,TGCGCCAGCAGCTTGGTTGGGGGAACGGGAGCTGGAGAGACCCAGTACTTC,-,-,TRBV5-1,TRBJ2-5
CASTLGAGLNTEAFF,TGTGCCAGTACACTAGGGGCAGGGCTGAACACTGAAGCTTTCTTT,-,-,TRBV19,TRBJ1-1
CASSLGTGLAMYF,TGTGCCAGCAGCTTAGGGACGGGACTAGCGATGTATTTT,TRBD2,-,TRBV7-8,TRBJ2-3